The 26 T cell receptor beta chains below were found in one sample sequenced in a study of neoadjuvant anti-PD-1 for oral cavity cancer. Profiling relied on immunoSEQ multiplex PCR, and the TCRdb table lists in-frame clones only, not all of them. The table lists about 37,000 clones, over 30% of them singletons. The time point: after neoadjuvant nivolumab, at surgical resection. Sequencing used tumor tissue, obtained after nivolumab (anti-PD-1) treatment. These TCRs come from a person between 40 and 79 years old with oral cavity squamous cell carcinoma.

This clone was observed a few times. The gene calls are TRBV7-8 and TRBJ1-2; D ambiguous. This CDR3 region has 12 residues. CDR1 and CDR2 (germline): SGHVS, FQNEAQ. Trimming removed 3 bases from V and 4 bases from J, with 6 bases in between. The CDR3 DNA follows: TGTGCCAGCAGCTTCGGAATCTATGGCTACACCTTC. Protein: CASSFGIYGYTF.

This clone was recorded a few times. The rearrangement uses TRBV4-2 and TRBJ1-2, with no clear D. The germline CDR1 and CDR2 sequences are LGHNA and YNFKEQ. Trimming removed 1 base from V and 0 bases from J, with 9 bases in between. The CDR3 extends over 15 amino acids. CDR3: CASSQALTSNYGYTF. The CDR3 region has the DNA TGTGCCAGCAGCCAAGCCTTGACATCTAACTATGGCTACACCTTC.

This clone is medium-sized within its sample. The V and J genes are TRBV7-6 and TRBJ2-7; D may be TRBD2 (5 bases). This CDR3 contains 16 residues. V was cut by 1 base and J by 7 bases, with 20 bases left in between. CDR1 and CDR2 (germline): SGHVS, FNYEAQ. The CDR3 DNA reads TGTGCCAGCAGCTTAGTGGTTAGCGACTCGAGAAGGGAGCAGTACTTC. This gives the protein CASSLVVSDSRREQYF.

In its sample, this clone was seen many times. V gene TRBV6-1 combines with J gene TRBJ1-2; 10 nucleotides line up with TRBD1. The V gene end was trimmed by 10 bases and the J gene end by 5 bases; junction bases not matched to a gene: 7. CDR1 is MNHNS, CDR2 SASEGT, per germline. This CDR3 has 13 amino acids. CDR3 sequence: CATEPGQGYGYTF. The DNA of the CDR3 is TGTGCCACCGAACCGGGACAGGGGTATGGCTACACCTTC.

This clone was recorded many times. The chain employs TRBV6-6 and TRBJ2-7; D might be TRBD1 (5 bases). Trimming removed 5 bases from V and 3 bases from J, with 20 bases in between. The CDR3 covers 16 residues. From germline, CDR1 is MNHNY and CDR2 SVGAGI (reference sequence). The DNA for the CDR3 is TGTGCCAGCAGTACATATCGACAGCCTAATTACTACGAGCAGTACTTC. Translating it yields CASSTYRQPNYYEQYF.

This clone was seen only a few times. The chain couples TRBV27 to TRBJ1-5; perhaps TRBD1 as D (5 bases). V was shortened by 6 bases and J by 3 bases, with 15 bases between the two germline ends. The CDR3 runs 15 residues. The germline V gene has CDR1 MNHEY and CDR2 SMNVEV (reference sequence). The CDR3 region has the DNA TGTGCCAGCAGCCCGAGGAGGGGCCCCAATCAGCCCCAGCATTTT. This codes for CASSPRRGPNQPQHF.

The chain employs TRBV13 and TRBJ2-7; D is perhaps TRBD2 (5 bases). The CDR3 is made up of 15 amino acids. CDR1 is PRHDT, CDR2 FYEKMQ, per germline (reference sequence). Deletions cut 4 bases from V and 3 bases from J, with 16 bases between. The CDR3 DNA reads TGTGCCAGCAGCTCCCGGGATACCTCAATCTACGAGCAGTACTTC. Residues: CASSSRDTSIYEQYF. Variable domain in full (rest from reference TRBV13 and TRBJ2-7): AAGVIQSPRHLIKEKRETATLKCYPIPRHDTVYWYQQGPGQDPQFLISFYEKMQSDKGSIPDRFSAQQFSDYHSELNMSSLELGDSALYFCASSSRDTSIYEQYFGPGTRLTVT.

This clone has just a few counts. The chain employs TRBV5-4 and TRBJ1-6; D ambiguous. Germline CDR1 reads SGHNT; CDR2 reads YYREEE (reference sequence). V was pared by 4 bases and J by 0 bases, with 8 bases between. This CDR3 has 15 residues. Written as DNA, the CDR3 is TGTGCCAGCAGCACGTCTATCTCCTATAATTCACCCCTCCACTTT. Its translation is CASSTSISYNSPLHF.

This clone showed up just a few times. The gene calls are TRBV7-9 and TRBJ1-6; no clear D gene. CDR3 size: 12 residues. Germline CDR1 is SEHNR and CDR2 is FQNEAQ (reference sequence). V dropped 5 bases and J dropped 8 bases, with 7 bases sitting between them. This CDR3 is CASSLNDSPLHF. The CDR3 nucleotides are TGTGCCAGCAGCCTCAATGATTCACCCCTCCACTTT.

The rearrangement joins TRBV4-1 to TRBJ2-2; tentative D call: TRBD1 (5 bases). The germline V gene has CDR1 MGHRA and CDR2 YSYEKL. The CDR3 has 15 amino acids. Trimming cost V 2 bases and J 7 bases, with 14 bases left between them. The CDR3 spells CASSQPGRVFGELFF. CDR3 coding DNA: TGCGCCAGCAGCCAACCTGGCAGGGTATTCGGGGAGCTGTTTTTT.

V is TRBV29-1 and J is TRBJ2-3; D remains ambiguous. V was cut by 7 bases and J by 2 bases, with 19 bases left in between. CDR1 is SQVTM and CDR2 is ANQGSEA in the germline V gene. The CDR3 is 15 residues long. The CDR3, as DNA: TGCAGCGGCTTCCGGGCAATAACTCCCACAGATACGCAGTATTTT. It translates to CSGFRAITPTDTQYF.

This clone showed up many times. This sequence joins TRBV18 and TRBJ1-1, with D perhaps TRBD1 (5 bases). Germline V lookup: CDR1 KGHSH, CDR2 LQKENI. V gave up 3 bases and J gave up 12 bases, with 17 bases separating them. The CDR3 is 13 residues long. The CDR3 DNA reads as TGTGCCAGCTCACCGGGGTTGCAGGGAGGCACTTTCTTT. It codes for CASSPGLQGGTFF.

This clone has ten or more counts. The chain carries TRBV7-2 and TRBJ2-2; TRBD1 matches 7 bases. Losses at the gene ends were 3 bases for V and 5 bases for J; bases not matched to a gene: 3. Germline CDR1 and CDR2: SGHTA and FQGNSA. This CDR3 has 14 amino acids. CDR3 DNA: TGTGCCAGCAGCTTCTACAGGGGAACCGGGGAGCTGTTTTTT. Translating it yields CASSFYRGTGELFF.

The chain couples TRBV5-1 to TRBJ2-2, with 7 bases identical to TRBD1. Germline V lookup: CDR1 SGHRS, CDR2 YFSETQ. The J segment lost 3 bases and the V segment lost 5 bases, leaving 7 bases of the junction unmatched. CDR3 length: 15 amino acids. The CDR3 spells CASRIGTADTGELFF. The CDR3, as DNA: TGCGCCAGCAGAATCGGGACAGCCGACACCGGGGAGCTGTTTTTT.

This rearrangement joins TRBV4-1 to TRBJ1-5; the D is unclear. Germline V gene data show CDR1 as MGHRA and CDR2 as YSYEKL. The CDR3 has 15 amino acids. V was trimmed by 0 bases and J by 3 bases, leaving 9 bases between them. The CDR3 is CASSQDLGINQPQHF. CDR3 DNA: TGCGCCAGCAGCCAAGATCTGGGAATCAATCAGCCCCAGCATTTT.

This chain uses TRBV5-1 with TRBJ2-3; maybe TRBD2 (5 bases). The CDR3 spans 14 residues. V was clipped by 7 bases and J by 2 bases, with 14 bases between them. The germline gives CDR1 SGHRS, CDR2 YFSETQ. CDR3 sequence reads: CASRWERNTDTQYF. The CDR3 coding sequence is TGCGCCAGCCGCTGGGAGCGGAACACAGATACGCAGTATTTT.

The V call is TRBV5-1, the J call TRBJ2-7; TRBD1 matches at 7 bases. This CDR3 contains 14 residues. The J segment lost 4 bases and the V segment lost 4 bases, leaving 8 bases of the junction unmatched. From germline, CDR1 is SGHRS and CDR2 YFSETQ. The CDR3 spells CASSVGTAMYEQYF. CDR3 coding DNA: TGCGCCAGCAGCGTCGGGACAGCTATGTACGAGCAGTACTTC.

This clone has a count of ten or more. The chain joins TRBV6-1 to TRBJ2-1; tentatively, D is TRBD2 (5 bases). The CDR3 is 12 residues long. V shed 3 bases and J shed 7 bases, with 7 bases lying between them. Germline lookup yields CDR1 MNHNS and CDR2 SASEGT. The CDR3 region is CASSDPGNEQFF. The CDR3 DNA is TGTGCCAGCAGTGATCCGGGGAATGAGCAGTTCTTC.

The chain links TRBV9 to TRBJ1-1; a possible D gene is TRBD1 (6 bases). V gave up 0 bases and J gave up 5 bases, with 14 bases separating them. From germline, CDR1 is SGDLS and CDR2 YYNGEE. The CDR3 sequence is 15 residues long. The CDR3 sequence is CASSVDGGARTEAFF. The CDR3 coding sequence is TGTGCCAGCAGCGTAGACGGGGGCGCGAGGACTGAAGCTTTCTTT.

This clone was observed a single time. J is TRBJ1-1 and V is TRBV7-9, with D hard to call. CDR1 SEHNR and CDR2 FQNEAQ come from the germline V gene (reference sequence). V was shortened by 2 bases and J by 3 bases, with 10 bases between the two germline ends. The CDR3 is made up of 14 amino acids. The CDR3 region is CASSLNTLYTEAFF. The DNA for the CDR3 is TGTGCCAGCAGCTTAAACACGTTATACACTGAAGCTTTCTTT.

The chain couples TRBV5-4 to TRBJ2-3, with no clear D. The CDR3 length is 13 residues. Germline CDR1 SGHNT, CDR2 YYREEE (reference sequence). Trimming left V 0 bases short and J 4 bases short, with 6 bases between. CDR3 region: CASSLGSADTQYF. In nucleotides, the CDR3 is TGTGCCAGCAGCTTGGGATCGGCAGATACGCAGTATTTT.

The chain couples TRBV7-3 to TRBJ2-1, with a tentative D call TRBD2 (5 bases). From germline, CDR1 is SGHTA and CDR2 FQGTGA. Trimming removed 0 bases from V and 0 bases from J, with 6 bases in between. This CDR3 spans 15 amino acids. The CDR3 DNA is TGTGCCAGCAGCTTAACTGGGAGCTCCTACAATGAGCAGTTCTTC. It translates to CASSLTGSSYNEQFF.

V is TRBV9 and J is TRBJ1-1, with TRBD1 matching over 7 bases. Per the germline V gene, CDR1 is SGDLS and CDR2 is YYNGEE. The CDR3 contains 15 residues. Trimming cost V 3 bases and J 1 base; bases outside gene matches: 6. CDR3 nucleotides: TGTGCCAGCAGCGCTGGGGACAGAAAGAACACTGAAGCTTTCTTT. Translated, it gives CASSAGDRKNTEAFF.

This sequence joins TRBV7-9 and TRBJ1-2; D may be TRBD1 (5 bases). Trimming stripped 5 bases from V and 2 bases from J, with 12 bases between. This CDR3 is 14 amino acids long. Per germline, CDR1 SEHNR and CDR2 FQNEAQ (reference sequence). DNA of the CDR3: TGTGCCAGCAGCCCAAGGGAGGGGAACTATGGCTACACCTTC. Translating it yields CASSPREGNYGYTF.

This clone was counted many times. Here the CDR3 reads CASSYSKAGGYEQYF. For the CDR3, the DNA is TGTGCCAGCAGTTACTCGAAGGCGGGAGGGTACGAGCAGTACTTC. This rearrangement joins TRBV6-5 to TRBJ2-7, with 9 bases fitting TRBD2. Trimming took 0 bases from V and 4 from J; bases not matched to a gene: 4. Germline values: CDR1 MNHEY, CDR2 SVGAGI. The CDR3 totals 15 residues.

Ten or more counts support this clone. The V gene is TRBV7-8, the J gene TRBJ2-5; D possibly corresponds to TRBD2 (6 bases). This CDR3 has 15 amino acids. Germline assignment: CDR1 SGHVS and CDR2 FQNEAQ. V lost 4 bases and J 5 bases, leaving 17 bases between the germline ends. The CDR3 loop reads CASSSFREARETQYF. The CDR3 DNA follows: TGTGCCAGCAGCTCCTTCAGGGAGGCAAGGGAGACCCAGTACTTC.